This entry is about one T cell receptor (beta chain). No antigen is known for it. This sample is part of a study of T cell responses to AZD1222 COVID-19 vaccine. TCRdb's table, derived via immunoSEQ multiplex PCR, lists solely in-frame clones and lacks some. The repertoire has approximately 110,000 clones, approximately 84% of them found once; the top ten carry about 7.8%. Regarding the study as a whole: Per reports, nearly half of all spike-specific TCRs target regions that are unmutated in variants. Spike-specific TCR breadth and depth rose after two AZD1222 doses.

This receptor was obtained from an adult in good health. The sequencing here drew on peripheral blood, taken on day 0 of AZD1222 vaccination.

DNA for the CDR3: TGTGCCAGCAGCTTGCAGGGGGCCAGCGGGCAGCCCCAGCATTTT. Translated: CASSLQGASGQPQHF. This chain joins TRBV5-8 and TRBJ1-5; 8 bases are a match to TRBD1. Germline loops: CDR1 SGHTS, CDR2 YDEGEE. CDR3 length equals 15 residues. The ends lost 1 base at V and 7 bases at J; junction bases unmatched: 7.